This entry concerns a single T cell receptor beta chain. Its cognate antigen is unknown. TCRdb re-called the reads with MiXCR, one entry per CDR3 protein. The data hold about 470,000 distinct CDR3 sequences, with 40% to 50% observed a single time. The entry originates in a study of T cell repertoires in cytomegalovirus infection. At the level of the study: Recently described HLA-C-restricted plus well-studied HLA-B-restricted CMV epitopes were used. Public TCR beta signatures marked donors with CMV infection and the matching HLA. General study results and limits: Dominating the ex vivo response were TCR beta clonotypes that were CMV-specific and HLA-C-restricted. Summed public TCR beta family frequency identified CMV carriers bearing the relevant HLA.

Per the germline V gene, CDR1 is SEHNR and CDR2 is FQNEAQ (reference sequence). Trimming stripped 1 base from V and 1 base from J, with 13 bases between. This CDR3 has 16 amino acids. The chain links TRBV7-9 to TRBJ1-1; D is uncertain. This TCR derives from a human donor in good health (CMV status not recorded). Some clones in this sample may be carry-over from other donors' samples. The material sequenced was cultured PBMCs, taken from culture after CMV antigen stimulation. CDR3 residues: CASSLVVPARNTEAFF. The CDR3 nucleotides read TGTGCCAGCAGCTTAGTGGTTCCGGCTCGGAACACTGAAGCTTTCTTT.